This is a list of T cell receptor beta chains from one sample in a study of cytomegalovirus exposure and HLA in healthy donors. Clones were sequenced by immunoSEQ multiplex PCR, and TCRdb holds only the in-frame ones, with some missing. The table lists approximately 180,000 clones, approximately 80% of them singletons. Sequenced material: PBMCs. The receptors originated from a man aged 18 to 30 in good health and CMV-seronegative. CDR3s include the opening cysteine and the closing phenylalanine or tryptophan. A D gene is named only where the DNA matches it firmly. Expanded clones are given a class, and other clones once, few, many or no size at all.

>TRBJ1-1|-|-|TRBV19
TGTGCCAGTGGGGGCTACCCTGAAGCTTTCTTT
CASGGYPEAFF
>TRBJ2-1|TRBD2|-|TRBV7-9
TGTGCCAGCAGCCCCCTAGCGGGACCGTACAATGAGCAGTTCTTC
CASSPLAGPYNEQFF
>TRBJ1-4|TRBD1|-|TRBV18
TGTGCCAGCTCACTAACGACAGGGTTGGGTGAAAAACTGTTTTTT
CASSLTTGLGEKLFF
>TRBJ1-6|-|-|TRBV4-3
TGCGCCAGCAGCCAAGAGGGCGACAAGCCGGAAAATTATAATTCACCCCTCCACTTT
CASSQEGDKPENYNSPLHF
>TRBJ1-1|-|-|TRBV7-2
TGTGCCAGCAGCTTAAGGGGAGGAGAGGGTTTCTTT
CASSLRGGEGFF
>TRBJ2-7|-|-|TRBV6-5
TGTGCCAGCAGTTACTCGGAGATTGCTACCTACGAGCAGTACTTC
CASSYSEIATYEQYF
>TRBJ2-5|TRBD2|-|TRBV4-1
TGCGCCAGCAGCCATAGTAGCGGGAGTCAAGAGACCCAGTACTTC
CASSHSSGSQETQYF
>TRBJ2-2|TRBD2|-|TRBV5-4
TGTGCCAGCAGCTTATTAGCGGGAGACACCGGGGAGCTGTTTTTT
CASSLLAGDTGELFF
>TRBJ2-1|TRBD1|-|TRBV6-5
TGTGCCAGCAGTTACTTTAGACAGGGCTCCTACAATGAGCAGTTCTTC
CASSYFRQGSYNEQFF
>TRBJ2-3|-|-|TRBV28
TGTGCCAGCAGTTTACAGGGCGCAGATACGCAGTATTTT
CASSLQGADTQYF
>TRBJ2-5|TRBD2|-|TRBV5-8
TGTGCCAGCAGCGTGCTAGCGGGGGAGACCCCCTGGGAGACCCAGTACTTC
CASSVLAGETPWETQYF
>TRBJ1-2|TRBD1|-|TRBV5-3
TGTGCCAGAAGCATAGATACCGGGACAGGGACCACCTATGGCTACACCTTC
CARSIDTGTGTTYGYTF
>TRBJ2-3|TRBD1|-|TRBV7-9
TGTGCCAGCAGCTACCCGACAGGGGACACAGATACGCAGTATTTT
CASSYPTGDTDTQYF
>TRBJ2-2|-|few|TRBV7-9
TGTGCCAGCAGCTTAGTTGGCAGCCCGAGGGCCGGGGAGCTGTTTTTT
CASSLVGSPRAGELFF
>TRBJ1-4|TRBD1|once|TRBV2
TGTGCCAGCAGATTGGACAGGGGGCGCGGGGAAAAACTGTTTTTT
CASRLDRGRGEKLFF
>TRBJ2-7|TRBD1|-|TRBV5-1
TGCGCCAGCACCCCGGTGGGACAGGGAATCTACGAGCAGTACTTC
CASTPVGQGIYEQYF
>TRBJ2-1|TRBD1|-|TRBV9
TGTGCCAGCAGCGTAGCCGGGACAGGGCTTTACAATGAGCAGTTCTTC
CASSVAGTGLYNEQFF
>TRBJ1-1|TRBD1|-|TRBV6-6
TGTGCCAGCATGACATGGGACAGGGACACTGAAGCTTTCTTT
CASMTWDRDTEAFF
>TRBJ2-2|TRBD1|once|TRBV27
TGTGCCAGCAGTCCCCGGGACAGGGGAAACACCGGGGAGCTGTTTTTT
CASSPRDRGNTGELFF
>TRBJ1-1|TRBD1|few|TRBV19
TGTGCCAGTAGTATAGCCCGACAGGGAACGAACACTGAAGCTTTCTTT
CASSIARQGTNTEAFF
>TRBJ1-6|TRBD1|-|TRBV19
TGTGCCAGTAGTTTAAAGGGGGCGCGGTCACCCCTCCACTTT
CASSLKGARSPLHF
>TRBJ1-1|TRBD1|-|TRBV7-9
TGTTCCAGCAGCCCACAGACAGGGTGGGAAAACACTGAAGCTTTCTTT
CSSSPQTGWENTEAFF
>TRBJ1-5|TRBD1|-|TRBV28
TGTGCCAGCAGTTTTTTTTGGACAGGGGGTTTTATCAATCAGCCCCAGCATTTT
CASSFFWTGGFINQPQHF
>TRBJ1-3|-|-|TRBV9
TGTGCCAGCAGCGTAGGCAGGATCGGAAACACCATATATTTT
CASSVGRIGNTIYF
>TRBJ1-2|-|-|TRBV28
TGTGCCAGCAGTTTATTAGAAAACTATGGCTACACCTTC
CASSLLENYGYTF
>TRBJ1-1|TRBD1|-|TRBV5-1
TGCGCCAGCAGCTTACAGGGGGCTGAAGCTTTCTTT
CASSLQGAEAFF
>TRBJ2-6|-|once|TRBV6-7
TGTGCCAGAAAGGATAGGGACTTTTCCTCTGGGGCCAACGTCCTGACTTTC
CARKDRDFSSGANVLTF
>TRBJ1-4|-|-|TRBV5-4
TGTGCCAGCAGCTTGGGACAGCTAAACGAAAAACTGTTTTTT
CASSLGQLNEKLFF
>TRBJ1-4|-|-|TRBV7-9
TGTGCCAGCAGCCAAGAAGGGAATAACAGGGATGAAAAACTGTTTTTT
CASSQEGNNRDEKLFF
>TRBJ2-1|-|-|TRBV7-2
TGTGCCAGCAGGACTAGGACCTACAATGAGCAGTTCTTC
CASRTRTYNEQFF
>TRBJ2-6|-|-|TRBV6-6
TGTGCCAGCCTCGGATCAGGAGGGGCCAACGTCCTGACTTTC
CASLGSGGANVLTF
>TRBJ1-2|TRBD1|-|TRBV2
TGTGCCAGCAGTGGACCGGGACAGGGGGCGCGAGGCCACACCTTC
CASSGPGQGARGHTF
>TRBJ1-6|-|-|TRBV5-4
TGTGCCAGCAGCTTGTTCCCGGACTACAATTCACCCCTCCACTTT
CASSLFPDYNSPLHF
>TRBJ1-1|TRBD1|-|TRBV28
TGTGCCAGCAGTCCTGTCCCCCGACAGGGCGTCATGGGGAACACTGAAGCTTTCTTT
CASSPVPRQGVMGNTEAFF
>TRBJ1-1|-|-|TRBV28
TGTGCCAGTAAGGTTGGGGCTAACACTGAAGCTTTCTTT
CASKVGANTEAFF
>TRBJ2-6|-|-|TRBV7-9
TGTGCCAGCAGCCGCAGGGTAACTGGGGCCAACGTCCTGACTTTC
CASSRRVTGANVLTF
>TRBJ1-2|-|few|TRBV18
TGTGCCAGCTCACCACCACCTAGAGTCAGGGATGGGGATGGCTACACCTTC
CASSPPPRVRDGDGYTF
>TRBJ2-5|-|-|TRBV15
TGTGCCACCAGCAGAGATTCATTCGCGGAGTTGGAGACCCAGTACTTC
CATSRDSFAELETQYF
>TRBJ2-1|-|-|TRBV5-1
TGCGCCAGCACCCTGACTACTCGGGACTACAATGAGCAGTTCTTC
CASTLTTRDYNEQFF
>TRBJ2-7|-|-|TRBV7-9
TGTGCCAGCAGCGACAGCTCCTACGAGCAGTACTTC
CASSDSSYEQYF
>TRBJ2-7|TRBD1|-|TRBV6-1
TGTGCCAGCACCACGGACAGGGGCTCCTACGAGCAGTACTTC
CASTTDRGSYEQYF
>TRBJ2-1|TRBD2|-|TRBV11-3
TGTGCCAGCCGGGGGGGGTTCGATGAGCAGTTCTTC
CASRGGFDEQFF
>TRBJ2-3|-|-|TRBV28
TGTGCCAGCAGTTTAGTCGGAGAGGGCACAGATACGCAGTATTTT
CASSLVGEGTDTQYF
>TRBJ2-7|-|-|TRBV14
TGTGCCAGCAGCCAAGCTCTAGCGCCACTATACGAGCAGTACTTC
CASSQALAPLYEQYF
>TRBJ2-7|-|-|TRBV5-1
TGCGCCAGCAGCTTGACAGGGCCCTACGAGCAGTACTTC
CASSLTGPYEQYF
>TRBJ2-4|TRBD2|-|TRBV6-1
TGTGCCAGCAGTGAAGCGGTGGGGGGGAACATTCAGTACTTC
CASSEAVGGNIQYF
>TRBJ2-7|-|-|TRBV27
TGTGCCAGCATCTCGGGTGGGGGCACAGGCGAGCAGTACTTC
CASISGGGTGEQYF
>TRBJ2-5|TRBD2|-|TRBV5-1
TGCGCCAGCAGCTTGGCGGGTAGCGGGCTCCAAGAGACCCAGTACTTC
CASSLAGSGLQETQYF
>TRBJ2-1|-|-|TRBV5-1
TGCGCCAGCAGCTTCCGCAGGGCCCACAATGAGCAGTTCTTC
CASSFRRAHNEQFF
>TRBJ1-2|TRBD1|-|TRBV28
TGTGCCAGCAGTTTGGAGGGGGCGTTCTATGGCTACACCTTC
CASSLEGAFYGYTF
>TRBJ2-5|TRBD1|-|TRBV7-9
TGTGCCAGCAGCCGCGACCGGGACAGCAAAGAGACCCAGTACTTC
CASSRDRDSKETQYF
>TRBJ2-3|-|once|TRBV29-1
TGCAGCGTTCTTTCACAGGGCCATACGCAGTATTTT
CSVLSQGHTQYF
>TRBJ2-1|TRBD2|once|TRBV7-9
TGTGCCAGCAGCTCTTCTGGGGGGGATGAGCAGTTCTTC
CASSSSGGDEQFF
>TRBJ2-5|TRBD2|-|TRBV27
TGTGCCAGCCAAGGACTAGCGGATGAGCAGTACTTC
CASQGLADEQYF
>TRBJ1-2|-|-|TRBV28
TGTGCCAGCAGCATGACAGTTAACTATGGCTACACCTTC
CASSMTVNYGYTF
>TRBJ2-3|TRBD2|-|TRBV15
TGTGCCACCAGCAGAGATCGGGCTAGCGGCAGCACAGATACGCAGTATTTT
CATSRDRASGSTDTQYF
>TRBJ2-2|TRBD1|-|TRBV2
TGTGCCAGCAGTGAATTCAAGAGGACAGGGGGCCAGAACACCGGGGAGCTGTTTTTT
CASSEFKRTGGQNTGELFF
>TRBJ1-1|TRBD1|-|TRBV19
TGTGCCAGTAGTATTTGGCGACAGGGGGACACTGAAGCTTTCTTT
CASSIWRQGDTEAFF
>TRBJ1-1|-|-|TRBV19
TGTGCCATTCGAGTCGGGGGAGCGAACACTGAAGCTTTCTTT
CAIRVGGANTEAFF
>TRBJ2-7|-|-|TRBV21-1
TGTGCCCTCGAAGAGCGGCCATACGAGCAGTACTTC
CALEERPYEQYF